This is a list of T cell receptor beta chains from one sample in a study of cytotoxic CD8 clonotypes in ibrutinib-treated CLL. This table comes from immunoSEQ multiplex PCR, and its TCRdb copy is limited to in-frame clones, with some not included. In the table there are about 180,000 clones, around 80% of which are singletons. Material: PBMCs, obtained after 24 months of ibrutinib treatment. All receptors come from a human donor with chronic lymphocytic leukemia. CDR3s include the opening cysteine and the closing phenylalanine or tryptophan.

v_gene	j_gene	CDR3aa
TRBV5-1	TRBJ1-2	CASSVTGIFNYGYTF
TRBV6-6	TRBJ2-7	CASNQDGYEQYF
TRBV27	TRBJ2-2	CASSLLAGELFF
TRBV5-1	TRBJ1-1	CASSPDRADTEAFF
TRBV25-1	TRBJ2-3	CASSEFGGRTSGDTQYF
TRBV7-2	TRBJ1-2	CASSLKGGTYGYTF
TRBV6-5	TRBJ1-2	CASSSLPGGNYGYTF
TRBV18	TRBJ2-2	CASSLQAGGELFF
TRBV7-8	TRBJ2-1	CASSLRWDSYNEQFF
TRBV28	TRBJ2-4	CASSVQGAYIQYF
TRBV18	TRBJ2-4	CASSRGTGLTKNIQYF
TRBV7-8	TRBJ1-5	CASSLEWTGAKNQPQHF
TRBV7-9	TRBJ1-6	CASSQPQDRGPPGPLHF
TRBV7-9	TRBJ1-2	CASSPGQGNTF
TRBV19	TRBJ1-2	CASTEQGWAYGYTF
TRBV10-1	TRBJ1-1	CASSMDRVTTEAFF
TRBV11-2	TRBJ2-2	CASSLGGLLYPGELFF
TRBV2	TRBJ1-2	CASSPGIVDGYTF
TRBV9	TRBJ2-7	CASSARLAESYEQYF
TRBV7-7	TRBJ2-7	CASSTRRPPGEQYF
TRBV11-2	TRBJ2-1	CALRGREMNEQFF
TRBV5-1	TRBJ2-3	CASSLATDTQYF
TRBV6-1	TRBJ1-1	CASRPFRQVGAFF
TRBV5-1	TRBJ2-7	CASSPGTAYEQYF
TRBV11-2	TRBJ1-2	CASSSDTNYGYTF
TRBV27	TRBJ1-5	CASSFSRDQPQHF
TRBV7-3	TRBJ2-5	CASSETGKETQYF
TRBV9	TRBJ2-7	CASSVAPGQTYEQYF
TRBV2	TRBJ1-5	CASSEANGNQPQHF